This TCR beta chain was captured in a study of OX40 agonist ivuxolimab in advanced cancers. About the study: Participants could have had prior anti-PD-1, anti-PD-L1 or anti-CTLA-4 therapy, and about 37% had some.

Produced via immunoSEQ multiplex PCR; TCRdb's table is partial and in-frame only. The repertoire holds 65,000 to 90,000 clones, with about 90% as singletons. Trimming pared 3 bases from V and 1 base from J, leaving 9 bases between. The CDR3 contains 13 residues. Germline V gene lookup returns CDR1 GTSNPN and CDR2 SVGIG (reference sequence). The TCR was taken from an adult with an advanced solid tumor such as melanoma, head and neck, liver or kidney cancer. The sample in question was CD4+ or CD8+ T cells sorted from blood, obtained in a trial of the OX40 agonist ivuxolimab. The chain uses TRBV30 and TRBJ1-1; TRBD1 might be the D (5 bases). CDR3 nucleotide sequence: TGTGCCTGGAGCTATGGGGGGAACACTGAAGCTTTCTTT. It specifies CAWSYGGNTEAFF.